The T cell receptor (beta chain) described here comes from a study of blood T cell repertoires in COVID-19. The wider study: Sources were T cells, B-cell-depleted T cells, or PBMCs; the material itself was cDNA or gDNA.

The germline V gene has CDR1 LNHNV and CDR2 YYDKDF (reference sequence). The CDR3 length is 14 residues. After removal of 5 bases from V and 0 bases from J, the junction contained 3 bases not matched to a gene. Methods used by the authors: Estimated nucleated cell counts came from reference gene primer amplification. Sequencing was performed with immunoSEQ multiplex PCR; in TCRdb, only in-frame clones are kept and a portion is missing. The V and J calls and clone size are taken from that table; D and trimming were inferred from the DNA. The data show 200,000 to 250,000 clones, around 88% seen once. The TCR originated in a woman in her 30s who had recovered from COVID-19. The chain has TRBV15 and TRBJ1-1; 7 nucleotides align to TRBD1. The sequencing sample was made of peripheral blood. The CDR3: CATSLQGMNTEAFF. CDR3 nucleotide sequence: TGTGCCACCAGCCTACAGGGGATGAACACTGAAGCTTTCTTT. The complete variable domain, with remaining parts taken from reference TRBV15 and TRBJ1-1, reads DAMVIQNPRYQVTQFGKPVTLSCSQTLNHNVMYWYQQKSSQAPKLLFHYYDKDFNNEADTPDNFQSRRPNTSFCFLDIRSPGLGDTAMYLCATSLQGMNTEAFFGQGTRLTVV.